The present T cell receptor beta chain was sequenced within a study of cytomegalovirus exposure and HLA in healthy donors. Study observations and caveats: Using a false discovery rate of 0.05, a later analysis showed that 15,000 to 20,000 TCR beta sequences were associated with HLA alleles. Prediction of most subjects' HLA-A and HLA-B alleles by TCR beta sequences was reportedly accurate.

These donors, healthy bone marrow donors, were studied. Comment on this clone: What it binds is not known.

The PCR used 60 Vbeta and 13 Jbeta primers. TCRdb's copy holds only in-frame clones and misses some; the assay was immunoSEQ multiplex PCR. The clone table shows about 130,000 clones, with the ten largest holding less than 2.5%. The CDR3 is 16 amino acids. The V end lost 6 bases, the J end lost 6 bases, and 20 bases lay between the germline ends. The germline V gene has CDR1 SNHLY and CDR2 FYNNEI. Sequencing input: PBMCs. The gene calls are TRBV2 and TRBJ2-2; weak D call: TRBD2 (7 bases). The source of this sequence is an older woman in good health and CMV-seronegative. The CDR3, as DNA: TGTGCCAGCAGAGGGAGGGGGGCCGTGGTGGCCGGGGAGCTGTTTTTT. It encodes CASRGRGAVVAGELFF.